The T cell receptor (beta chain) under discussion was sequenced for a study of blood T cells in healthy people across ages (dated by TCRdb to between 2014 and 2017). Study-wide context: In model experiments, template switching captured about one uniquely barcoded TCR beta cDNA molecule for every two T cells. Two additional independent replicas of 1 million unique cDNA reads from the same blood draw were analyzed for two donors (one aged 18 to 30 and one aged 80 or older). Four age groups were formed from the donors: young (average around 15 years), middle-aged (around 41), aged (about 62) and long-lived (approximately 80). To track age-related changes in TCR beta repertoire diversity, the study relied on deep sequencing normalized with unique cDNA molecular identifiers. To avoid experimental bias, donors of different ages were distributed randomly across sequencing lanes. Overall study results and their limits: The percentage of naive T cells measured by flow cytometry correlated strongly with observed TCR beta diversity. Total diversity estimates from one million sequenced T cells were considered lower bounds and underestimates. Conclusive comparison of naive and antigen-experienced compartments was prevented by the profiling of bulk unsorted PBMCs. As age increased, observed TCR beta diversity per million T cells dropped in a roughly linear way, and a significant reduction was already evident by age 40. Compared with the aged group, more naive CD4+ T cells, fewer expanded clones and increased TCR diversity were shown by the long-lived group, suggesting age selection. Because donor CMV infection status was unknown, age-related changes in expanded clonotypes were potentially confounded.

Compared with germline, V lacks 6 bases and J lacks 0 bases; bases without a gene match: 3. From the cysteine through the phenylalanine, the CDR3 covers 15 amino acids. The DNA shown is the 45-base CDR3, in frame from base 1. According to the germline V gene, CDR1 reads SNHLY and CDR2 reads FYNNEI. The donors were roughly 39 Caucasian individuals from Russia, aged about 6 to 100 years, who were systemically healthy. Around 10 milliliters of peripheral blood were collected from each donor into EDTA-treated Vacutainer tubes. Ficoll-Paque density-gradient centrifugation was used to isolate PBMCs, with at least 7 million per sample. Trizol reagent was used to extract total RNA from the PBMCs, yielding at least 5 micrograms per sample. For every donor, flow cytometry on a PBMC aliquot measured the percentage of naive CD45RAhigh/CD27high T cells. Library prep was done by 5' RACE. Sequencing relied on an Illumina HiSeq 2500. A second PCR of roughly 6 to 11 cycles was performed with a sample-barcoded 5' primer and a J-beta primer mix. A unique molecular identifier was introduced onto each TCR beta cDNA molecule by a template-switch 5' adaptor carrying 12 random nucleotides. Each sample yielded at least 3 million CDR3-containing paired-end reads. First-strand cDNA was synthesized from all RNA with the Mint cDNA synthesis kit, primed by a TRBC-specific oligonucleotide. Following uracil-DNA glycosylase treatment, all cDNA underwent a first 18-cycle PCR with the universal primers M1SS and BC2_uni_R. Processing in the source paper ran as follows. For normalization, 1 million high-quality reads were randomly selected from each sample, with every read carrying a distinct molecular identifier. Instead of being binned into consensus sequences, reads with shared molecular identifiers were discarded. MiTCR, set to a Q25 quality threshold and the strictest error-elimination algorithm, was used for CDR3 identification, clonotype clustering and error correction. Lower-bound total TCR beta diversity was estimated with a nonparametric unseen species model using Euler transformation. TCRdb cleaned the public reads at Q25 with fastp, built clones with MiXCR and kept in-frame beta chains. CDR3 protein duplicates are merged, each entry listing the most common genes and DNA. These V and J calls derive from TCRdb rather than the authors' analysis. The sample yields around 990,000 distinct CDR3 sequences; 35% to 40% were counted once. The top ten clonotypes cover about an eighth of the sample.

In the case of this clonotype: Its antigen remains unidentified. No base-level quality is on record; no much larger clone is a single base apart.

The TCR comes from a man between 18 and 35 years old in good health. Sequenced: blood. This chain joins TRBV2 to TRBJ2-5; 11 bases in the junction line up with TRBD2. The CDR3 reads as follows: CASSGTSGHQETQYF. The DNA is as follows: TGTGCCAGCAGCGGGACTAGCGGCCACCAAGAGACCCAGTACTTC.